This TCR beta chain was recovered during a study of Graves' ophthalmopathy and Graves' hyperthyroidism (dated by TCRdb to the late 2010s). Looking at the study overall: Peripheral blood was collected at initial diagnosis, before any treatment. TCR beta repertoire signatures were used to distinguish Graves' ophthalmopathy from Graves' hyperthyroidism and to predict progression to ophthalmopathy. In total, some 130 blood samples were TCR-sequenced: under 45 ophthalmopathy, roughly 80 hyperthyroidism and about 17 hyperthyroidism-to-ophthalmopathy patients. To explore V-J signatures distinguishing ophthalmopathy from hyperthyroidism, a discovery set of under 110 patients (43 ophthalmopathy, over 55 stable hyperthyroidism) was enrolled. An independent validation cohort was composed of some 18 hyperthyroidism patients and around 15 patients who later progressed from hyperthyroidism to ophthalmopathy. In over 5 hyperthyroidism patients, the T-cell repertoire of thyroid tissue was compared with the T-cell repertoire of blood. Once sampling was done, hyperthyroidism patients were given methimazole at a starting dose of 30 mg daily, while ophthalmopathy patients were given high-dose intravenous methylprednisolone. The roughly 100 discovery patients were divided at random into training and test sets in a 7:3 ratio.

For repertoire sequencing, TCR beta CDR3 regions were amplified from RNA transcripts. The first round of RT-PCR was done with HTBI primers and the Qiagen OneStep RT-PCR kit, and was followed by a second round of multiplex PCR, then size selection and purification. Sequencing of the libraries was carried out on an Illumina HiSeq2000 in paired-end mode with 100 bp reads. The authors' analysis ran thus. SOAPnuke was used to process the reads, removing any read that contained adapters or uncalled bases, had a mean Phred below 15, or lacked an exact match to the constant primer or identifier. COPE v1.2.5 was used to merge high-quality paired reads. Each unique nucleotide sequence was defined as a clonotype, and clonotypes were aligned to IMGT TRB V, D and J references with MiTCR v1.1. The analysis was limited to V-J combinations with a frequency above 0.0001, which together covered 99% to 99.2% of the repertoires. A TCR clonal expansion and chaos score per V-J combination was defined as the ratio of F50 clonal expansion to chaos observed in the TCRdist matrix. Welch's t-statistics and random forest were used to narrow the features down to around twelve V-J combinations, which were then fed into a naive Bayes classifier. The Morisita-Horn index was used to measure how similar the thyroid and blood repertoires were. The public reads were reprocessed in TCRdb via fastp at Q25 and MiXCR, keeping in-frame beta chains. Each entry is one CDR3 protein sequence, shown with its most common DNA and genes. For this entry, the V and J calls and clone size follow TCRdb and not the study's own pipeline. Counted in this sample were hundreds of thousands of distinct CDR3 sequences; 20% to 25% of them appeared once. The top ten clonotypes cover roughly 3% of the sample.

Stable hyperthyroidism was defined as no progression to ophthalmopathy within 18 months of follow-up. Hyperthyroidism patients were newly diagnosed, with disease duration under 2 months, and aged 18 to 65 years. Patients with other autoimmune diseases, uncontrolled infections, pregnancy or lactation were excluded. Diagnosis relied on clinical symptoms, serum thyroxine, TRAb, thyroid ultrasound and orbital computed tomography. Ficoll-Paque density gradient centrifugation was used to isolate PBMCs from about 10 ml of fresh peripheral blood. Trizol reagent was used to extract the total RNA, and its quality was then checked on an Agilent 2100 Bioanalyzer. Taken from cysteine to phenylalanine, the CDR3 has 14 residues. Left in the record is the CDR3 DNA by itself, 42 bases read in frame from the first base. V has 1 base trimmed and J has 4 bases trimmed; junction bases matching no gene number 4. From the germline V gene, CDR1 is SGDLS and CDR2 is YYNGEE.

In this sample, this clonotype turned up many times. This clone's antigen is unknown. Qualities for individual bases were not recorded, and no much larger clone is one base off. Overall study outcomes, separate from this receptor: Among expanded thyroid clonotypes with frequency above 0.001, most also showed up in blood, which suggests that blood repertoires may reflect the thyroid immune response. In validation, the model predicted ophthalmopathy progression with about 71% sensitivity and roughly 72% specificity; roughly 12 predicted patients were CT-confirmed with GO in a median of approximately six months. No statistical method was used to predetermine the sample size, and group allocation was not hidden from the investigators. In cross-validation, the 13-signature model distinguished ophthalmopathy from stable hyperthyroidism with 85% to 90% sensitivity and about 81% specificity, and in the test set the corresponding values were 80% and 75%.

The TCR originated in a woman under 30 with stable Graves' hyperthyroidism. Donor details come from another sample of the same person, matched by shared clones. The material sequenced was peripheral blood. The chain was built from TRBV9 and TRBJ2-5; TRBD1 agrees with 7 junctional bases. The nucleotides are TGTGCCAGCAGCGTACAAGGGGGCTCAGAGACCCAGTACTTC. It encodes CASSVQGGSETQYF.